The 27 T cell receptor beta chains in this list originate from one sample, sequenced in a study of shared clonotypes between healthy human individuals. Produced via immunoSEQ multiplex PCR; TCRdb's table is partial and in-frame only. The table includes about 680,000 clones, around three quarters detected once. Sequences were obtained from memory CD4+ T cells sorted from blood. Subset meaning: CD45RA-negative fraction. The receptors were sampled from a young woman in good health.

This clone was detected once. The CDR3 DNA sequence: TGTGCCAGCAGCTTAGACGGGAGAGAAACAGATACGCAGTATTTT. It encodes CASSLDGRETDTQYF. The rearrangement uses TRBV7-9 and TRBJ2-3, with a tentative D call TRBD2 (6 bases). Trimming removed 1 base at V and 3 bases at J, with 11 bases between. Germline CDR1 is SEHNR and CDR2 is FQNEAQ (reference sequence). This CDR3 comprises 15 residues.

V usage is TRBV19 and J usage is TRBJ2-5; 8 nucleotides agree with TRBD2. The CDR3 spans 14 residues. With 4 bases clipped from V and 4 bases from J, the junction kept 5 bases outside the gene matches. Germline V gives CDR1 LNHDA, CDR2 SQIVND (reference sequence). The chain's CDR3 is CASSTGGRAETQYF. In DNA, the CDR3 is TGTGCCAGTAGTACGGGAGGGCGTGCAGAGACCCAGTACTTC.

The chain links TRBV28 to TRBJ1-1, with TRBD1 matching over 7 bases. The V gene end was trimmed by 8 bases and the J gene end by 1 base; junction bases not matched to a gene: 1. The CDR3 loop spans 12 amino acids. In germline, CDR1 is MDHEN, CDR2 SYDVKM. CDR3 region: CASWDRNTEAFF. The CDR3 coding sequence is TGTGCCAGCTGGGACAGGAACACTGAAGCTTTCTTT.

The chain recombines TRBV5-1 with TRBJ2-3; no reliable D call. This CDR3 comprises 15 residues. V gave up 0 bases and J gave up 2 bases, with 10 bases separating them. Germline CDR1 reads SGHRS; CDR2 reads YFSETQ. This chain's CDR3 is CASSLAATNTDTQYF. The DNA for the CDR3 is TGCGCCAGCAGCTTGGCGGCCACAAACACAGATACGCAGTATTTT.

V usage is TRBV18 and J usage is TRBJ2-5; maybe TRBD2 (5 bases). V was clipped by 6 bases and J by 5 bases, with 16 bases between them. Looked up from germline, CDR1 is KGHSH and CDR2 is LQKENI. The CDR3 length is 14 residues. The DNA for the CDR3 is TGTGCCAGCTCTCCCACGGGGTTTGGCGAGACCCAGTACTTC. Translating gives CASSPTGFGETQYF.

This clone has a single count. In DNA, the CDR3 is TGTGCCAGTAACAGGGAGTATGATGAAAAACTGTTTTTT. This encodes CASNREYDEKLFF. The chain is built from TRBV19 and TRBJ1-4; possibly TRBD1 for D (6 bases). V was trimmed by 7 bases and J by 6 bases, leaving 12 bases between them. The CDR3 covers 13 residues. Germline V gene lookup returns CDR1 LNHDA and CDR2 SQIVND (reference sequence).

The chain carries TRBV18 and TRBJ2-7, with D possibly being TRBD1 (5 bases). From germline, CDR1 is KGHSH and CDR2 LQKENI. With 3 bases removed from V and 2 bases from J, the gap between germline ends came to 8 bases. This CDR3 has 13 amino acids. The CDR3 loop is CASSPGPTYEQYF. The CDR3 DNA reads TGTGCCAGCTCACCGGGGCCCACCTACGAGCAGTACTTC.

This chain uses TRBV11-2 with TRBJ2-5; D not resolved. CDR3 length equals 15 residues. CDR1 and CDR2 from the germline V gene are SGHAT and FQNNGV. V lost 1 base and J 4 bases, leaving 13 bases between the germline ends. The CDR3 coding sequence is TGTGCCAGCAGCTTAGTCGGGCTAGTCGGAGAGACCCAGTACTTC. Translated: CASSLVGLVGETQYF.

The chain couples TRBV2 to TRBJ1-2, with D tentatively TRBD1 (6 bases). Germline-derived CDR1 and CDR2 are SNHLY and FYNNEI. This CDR3 has 15 residues. V was cut by 7 bases and J by 0 bases, with 15 bases left in between. The CDR3 DNA is TGTGCCAGCATAGGCAGGGGAGCAACTAACTATGGCTACACCTTC. This codes for CASIGRGATNYGYTF.

This chain uses TRBV7-2 with TRBJ2-3, with D unclear. CDR1 SGHTA and CDR2 FQGNSA come from the germline V gene. The V end was cut by 3 bases, the J end by 2 bases, with 12 bases between. The CDR3 is made up of 15 amino acids. The CDR3 reads CASSFSIGNTDTQYF. CDR3 in DNA: TGTGCCAGCAGCTTCAGTATCGGCAACACAGATACGCAGTATTTT.

The chain carries TRBV2 and TRBJ1-4; 8 nucleotides line up with TRBD1. CDR1 and CDR2 from the germline V gene are SNHLY and FYNNEI. This CDR3 region has 15 residues. After removal of 1 base from V and 8 bases from J, the junction contained 6 bases not matched to a gene. For the CDR3, the DNA is TGTGCCAGCAGTGAAGGGGACAGGACCACAGAAAAACTGTTTTTT. Translation: CASSEGDRTTEKLFF.

J is TRBJ1-4 and V is TRBV19, with D maybe TRBD1 (5 bases). The CDR3 runs to 12 residues. Germline V gene sequence: CDR1 LNHDA, CDR2 SQIVND (reference sequence). V was trimmed by 7 bases and J by 7 bases, leaving 10 bases between them. This CDR3 is CASTDMREKLFF. DNA of the CDR3: TGTGCCAGTACGGACATGCGTGAAAAACTGTTTTTT. Complete variable domain (other parts from reference TRBV19 and TRBJ1-4): DGGITQSPKYLFRKEGQNVTLSCEQNLNHDAMYWYRQDPGQGLRLIYYSQIVNDFQKGDIAEGYSVSREKKESFPLTVTSAQKNPTAFYLCASTDMREKLFFGSGTQLSVL.

This chain joins TRBV28 and TRBJ1-4; D might be TRBD1 (6 bases). This CDR3 is built from 15 residues. Deletions cut 10 bases from V and 6 bases from J, with 21 bases between. Germline values: CDR1 MDHEN, CDR2 SYDVKM. The CDR3 here is CATKWLRQAHEKLFF. The CDR3 DNA sequence: TGTGCCACCAAGTGGTTGAGACAGGCCCATGAAAAACTGTTTTTT.

This rearrangement joins TRBV28 to TRBJ2-7; weak D call: TRBD2 (6 bases). Germline CDR1 is MDHEN and CDR2 is SYDVKM. V lost 5 bases and J lost 6, with 23 bases in between. The CDR3 has 16 amino acids. The CDR3 spells CASSESRESESIEQYF. CDR3 nucleotide sequence: TGTGCCAGCAGTGAAAGTCGGGAGAGCGAGTCGATCGAGCAGTACTTC.

This chain joins TRBV6-4 and TRBJ1-5; D unresolved. Trimming stripped 4 bases from V and 6 bases from J, with 10 bases between. This CDR3 region has 13 residues. Germline CDR1 and CDR2: MRHNA and SNTAGT. The CDR3 reads CASSAEDGQPQHF. The CDR3 DNA reads as TGTGCCAGCAGTGCCGAGGACGGTCAGCCCCAGCATTTT.

V and J are TRBV5-1 and TRBJ1-5; maybe TRBD1 (5 bases). Per the germline V gene, CDR1 is SGHRS and CDR2 is YFSETQ. The V and J ends lost 4 bases and 7 bases respectively, with 12 bases between them. The CDR3 totals 13 residues. The CDR3 DNA sequence: TGCGCCAGCAGCCAGTCAGGGATGCAGCCCCAGCATTTT. Translating gives CASSQSGMQPQHF. Full variable domain (remainder filled in from reference TRBV5-1 and TRBJ1-5): KAGVTQTPRYLIKTRGQQVTLSCSPISGHRSVSWYQQTPGQGLQFLFEYFSETQRNKGNFPGRFSGRQFSNSRSEMNVSTLELGDSALYLCASSQSGMQPQHFGDGTRLSIL.

At least ten counts were recorded for this clone. Other DNA sequences in this specimen translate into the identical CDR3. V gene TRBV4-2 combines with J gene TRBJ2-1; tentative D call: TRBD2 (6 bases). The V end was cut by 1 base, the J end by 5 bases, with 12 bases between. This CDR3 has 15 residues. Germline V gives CDR1 LGHNA, CDR2 YNFKEQ. The CDR3 here is CASSQGLAENNEQFF. The CDR3, as DNA: TGTGCCAGCAGCCAAGGGTTAGCGGAGAACAATGAGCAGTTCTTC.

The rearrangement links TRBV30 to TRBJ1-2, with 8 bases matching TRBD1. V lost 3 bases to trimming and J lost 7 bases; unmatched junction nucleotides: 7. The V gene's germline CDR1 is GTSNPN and CDR2 SVGIG (reference sequence). The CDR3 is made up of 13 amino acids. This chain's CDR3 is CAWRDRGGSGYTF. CDR3 nucleotides: TGTGCCTGGAGAGACAGGGGCGGCTCTGGCTACACCTTC.

The chain carries TRBV18 and TRBJ2-7; a weak D match, TRBD1 (6 bases). CDR3 size: 14 residues. Per germline, CDR1 KGHSH and CDR2 LQKENI. Trimming left V 6 bases short and J 6 bases short, with 18 bases between. As DNA, the CDR3 is TGTGCCAGCTCGCCGGGACAACTGACGCTCGAGCAGTACTTC. Its protein product is CASSPGQLTLEQYF.

This clone appeared many times. This chain connects TRBV28 to TRBJ1-2; 7 nucleotides match TRBD1. CDR1 is MDHEN and CDR2 is SYDVKM in the germline V gene. The CDR3 runs 15 residues. Unmatched junction bases numbered 7, after V lost 2 bases and J lost 4 bases. CDR3 sequence (DNA): TGTGCCAGCAGTTTAAAGACAGGGTTGAGCTATGGCTACACCTTC. Its protein is CASSLKTGLSYGYTF.

V is TRBV6-5 and J is TRBJ1-2, with D hard to call. The CDR3 runs to 14 residues. Trimming pared 0 bases from V and 1 base from J, leaving 6 bases between. In germline, CDR1 is MNHEY, CDR2 SVGAGI. The CDR3 nucleotides read TGTGCCAGCAGTTACTCGGCGGGTAACTATGGCTACACCTTC. This codes for CASSYSAGNYGYTF.

The V and J genes are TRBV28 and TRBJ1-5; 9 nucleotides match TRBD1. The CDR3 spans 17 residues. J lost 0 bases, V lost 5 bases, and 8 bases had no gene match. Germline assignment: CDR1 MDHEN and CDR2 SYDVKM. The CDR3, as DNA: TGTGCCAGCAGTACCGGGACAGGGAGGTATAGCAATCAGCCCCAGCATTTT. Protein product: CASSTGTGRYSNQPQHF.

The chain carries TRBV27 and TRBJ2-2; 13 bases line up with TRBD2. The V segment lost 3 bases and the J segment 4 bases; nucleotides outside the gene matches: 5. The CDR3 is 17 amino acids. Germline V gene data show CDR1 as MNHEY and CDR2 as SMNVEV (reference sequence). For the CDR3, the DNA is TGTGCCAGCAGTTTCCGACTAGCGGGAGGATCCACCGGGGAGCTGTTTTTT. Amino acids: CASSFRLAGGSTGELFF.

The chain carries TRBV6-5 and TRBJ1-5; the D is unclear. The ends were cut back, 6 bases at V and 5 bases at J, with 8 bases in the middle. The V gene's germline CDR1 is MNHEY and CDR2 SVGAGI. CDR3 length equals 12 residues. In DNA, the CDR3 is TGTGCCAGCAGATTCAGCGATCAGCCCCAGCATTTT. Protein: CASRFSDQPQHF.

This clone was observed a handful of times. The CDR3 loop reads CASSDGGSSYNEQFF. The CDR3 coding sequence is TGTGCCAGCAGTGACGGGGGTAGCTCCTACAATGAGCAGTTCTTC. The chain carries TRBV6-1 and TRBJ2-1; tentatively, D is TRBD2 (6 bases). The germline V gene encodes CDR1 MNHNS and CDR2 SASEGT. The CDR3 is made up of 15 amino acids. The germline V and J ends were trimmed by 3 bases and 0 bases, with 9 bases remaining between them.

The chain is built from TRBV11-2 and TRBJ2-1, with D perhaps matching TRBD2 (6 bases). V was shortened by 5 bases and J by 8 bases, with 19 bases between the two germline ends. This CDR3 region has 15 residues. Germline loops: CDR1 SGHAT, CDR2 FQNNGV. CDR3 loop: CASSRRDRSFDEQFF. The CDR3 coding sequence is TGTGCCAGCAGCCGGCGGGACCGATCCTTTGATGAGCAGTTCTTC.

The rearrangement uses TRBV9 and TRBJ2-7, with TRBD2 matching over 14 bases. The CDR3 spans 18 residues. V lost 3 bases, J lost 3 bases, and 11 bases stayed unmatched. The germline CDR1 and CDR2 sequences are SGDLS and YYNGEE. The CDR3: CASSGGTSGRLSGYEQYF. In DNA form, the CDR3 reads TGTGCCAGCAGCGGCGGGACTAGCGGGAGATTATCGGGCTACGAGCAGTACTTC.